These 32 T cell receptor beta chains share one sample of origin, sequenced in a study of CD8 T cells in ankylosing spondylitis. Study-level findings and limits: Among TCR beta sequences, a motif of several highly homologous variants appeared characteristic of ankylosing spondylitis blood.

No antigen is known for these receptors. Each CDR3 protein is one row after TCRdb ran MiXCR on the 5' RACE reads. The table lists some 100,000 distinct CDR3 sequences, about 8.3% of them singletons, with about 30% in the top ten. Sequenced: blood, either unsorted or a sorted T cell fraction (not recorded which). The receptor source for this set is a male donor with ankylosing spondylitis.

This clonotype was recorded at least ten times. This sequence joins TRBV19 and TRBJ1-1, with TRBD1 matching over 9 bases. CDR3 length: 15 amino acids. Trimming cost V 6 bases and J 0 bases; bases outside gene matches: 5. CDR1 and CDR2 from the germline V gene are LNHDA and SQIVND (reference sequence). The CDR3 spells CASSRDRAVNTEAFF. CDR3 DNA sequence: TGTGCCAGTAGCAGGGACAGGGCCGTGAACACTGAAGCTTTCTTT.

Many counts were recorded for this clonotype. The chain employs TRBV27 and TRBJ2-2, with D maybe TRBD1 (6 bases). Germline CDR1 and CDR2: MNHEY and SMNVEV (reference sequence). The CDR3 is 16 residues long. V lost 2 bases, J lost 2 bases, and 12 bases lay in between. The DNA of the CDR3 is TGTGCCAGCAGTTTACTCGCAGGGACAAACACCGGGGAGCTGTTTTTT. Encoded protein: CASSLLAGTNTGELFF.

The V call is TRBV27, the J call TRBJ1-1; 7 bases agree with TRBD1. J lost 4 bases, V lost 4 bases, and 6 bases had no gene match. The CDR3 has 14 residues. CDR1 and CDR2 from the germline V gene are MNHEY and SMNVEV (reference sequence). CDR3 bases: TGTGCCAGCAGTTCCGGCTCAGGGGGCACTGAAGCTTTCTTT. It encodes CASSSGSGGTEAFF.

The V call is TRBV19, the J call TRBJ1-2; D might be TRBD1 (5 bases). Trimming cost V 3 bases and J 0 bases, with 11 bases left between them. Looked up from germline, CDR1 is LNHDA and CDR2 is SQIVND (reference sequence). The CDR3 spans 15 residues. As DNA, the CDR3 is TGTGCCAGTAGTATGGGGCCCGGGGCTAACTATGGCTACACCTTC. Translation gives CASSMGPGANYGYTF.

This clonotype was observed at least ten times. V usage is TRBV6-2 or TRBV6-3 and J usage is TRBJ1-1; D is unclear. This CDR3 has 14 amino acids. Germline CDR1 reads MNHEY; CDR2 reads SVGEGT. V was pared by 0 bases and J by 0 bases, with 5 bases between. CDR3 sequence: CASSYSPLNTEAFF. The CDR3 coding sequence is TGTGCCAGCAGTTACTCTCCATTGAACACTGAAGCTTTCTTT.

This clonotype was seen many times. The chain joins TRBV15 to TRBJ2-1; TRBD1 matches at 8 bases. Germline V gene sequence: CDR1 LNHNV, CDR2 YYDKDF (reference sequence). The junction had 9 bases not matched to a gene; V was cut back by 1 base and J by 7 bases. The CDR3 extends over 16 amino acids. CDR3 loop: CATSRVRQGPLNEQFF. In DNA, the CDR3 is TGTGCCACCAGCAGAGTCAGACAGGGGCCGTTAAATGAGCAGTTCTTC.

This clonotype was seen a few times. The chain links TRBV20-1 to TRBJ1-2; no clear D gene. Trimming left V 3 bases short and J 2 bases short, with 13 bases between. There are 14 residues in the CDR3. Germline V gene sequence: CDR1 DFQATT, CDR2 SNEGSKA (reference sequence). The CDR3 coding sequence is TGCAGTGCTAGGGGCAAAGTGGCCAACTATGGCTACACCTTC. As protein: CSARGKVANYGYTF.

There are a few counts of this clonotype. This chain connects TRBV27 to TRBJ1-5, with 7 bases fitting TRBD1. V gave up 6 bases and J gave up 5 bases; unmatched junction bases: 10. The germline gives CDR1 MNHEY, CDR2 SMNVEV (reference sequence). This CDR3 is 15 amino acids long. The CDR3 coding sequence is TGTGCCAGCAGCCCGGGACAGATTTCATATCAGCCCCAGCATTTT. This gives the protein CASSPGQISYQPQHF.

The genes are TRBV9 and TRBJ1-2; 8 bases align to TRBD1. Germline V gene sequence: CDR1 SGDLS, CDR2 YYNGEE. The CDR3 length is 15 residues. V shed 3 bases, J shed 3 bases, and the junction held 7 bases outside the gene matches. CDR3 loop: CASSGSRGQDYGYTF. CDR3 DNA: TGTGCCAGCAGCGGCAGCAGGGGGCAGGACTATGGCTACACCTTC.

This clonotype was seen a few times. The chain employs TRBV11-2 and TRBJ1-1; D possibly corresponds to TRBD1 (6 bases). Trimming stripped 2 bases from V and 6 bases from J, with 16 bases between. The CDR3 is made up of 15 amino acids. Germline V gene sequence: CDR1 SGHAT, CDR2 FQNNGV. Written as DNA, the CDR3 is TGTGCCAGCAGCTTAACTCCAGGGGAGGCGCCTGAAGCTTTCTTT. Its protein is CASSLTPGEAPEAFF. The full variable domain, completed using reference TRBV11-2 and TRBJ1-1, is EAGVAQSPRYKIIEKRQSVAFWCNPISGHATLYWYQQILGQGPKLLIQFQNNGVVDDSQLPKDRFSAERLKGVDSTLKIQPAKLEDSAVYLCASSLTPGEAPEAFFGQGTRLTVV.

The V call is TRBV27, the J call TRBJ1-6; no reliable D call. Trimming shortened V by 2 bases and J by 7 bases, and 12 bases separated the two germline ends. From germline, CDR1 is MNHEY and CDR2 SMNVEV (reference sequence). The CDR3 is 15 amino acids. CDR3 region: CASSLRGGSNSPLHF. The CDR3 bases are TGTGCCAGCAGTTTACGGGGTGGCAGCAATTCACCCCTCCACTTT.

This clonotype came up many times. The gene calls are TRBV24-1 and TRBJ2-3; D is uncertain. With 4 bases removed from V and 10 bases from J, the gap between germline ends came to 8 bases. The CDR3 is 11 amino acids. Germline V gives CDR1 KGHDR, CDR2 SFDVKD. The CDR3, as DNA: TGTGCCACCAGTGAAGCAGGAGCGCAGTATTTT. Its translation: CATSEAGAQYF.

This clonotype was seen at least ten times. The V gene is TRBV4-1, the J gene TRBJ1-5; the D gene is possibly TRBD1 (6 bases). V dropped 0 bases and J dropped 5 bases, with 17 bases sitting between them. In germline, CDR1 is MGHRA, CDR2 YSYEKL. This CDR3 is built from 17 residues. This CDR3 is CASSQDGNRAIDQPQHF. The CDR3 coding sequence is TGCGCCAGCAGCCAAGATGGGAACAGGGCGATCGATCAGCCCCAGCATTTT.

This clonotype showed up many times. This chain uses TRBV10-2 with TRBJ2-3, with a tentative D call TRBD2 (6 bases). The V gene's germline CDR1 is WSHSY and CDR2 SAAADI. The CDR3 has 14 amino acids. The ends were cut back, 5 bases at V and 2 bases at J, with 11 bases in the middle. The CDR3 DNA sequence: TGCGCCAGCAGTTTTAGCGGCCCCACAGATACGCAGTATTTT. As protein: CASSFSGPTDTQYF.

In its sample, this clonotype was seen many times. The chain combines TRBV4-2 with TRBJ2-2; the match to TRBD1 covers 7 bases. CDR1 and CDR2 from the germline V gene are LGHNA and YNFKEQ. This CDR3 is 13 amino acids long. Losses at the gene ends were 2 bases for V and 6 bases for J; bases not matched to a gene: 0. CDR3 residues: CASSQTGAGELFF. DNA for the CDR3: TGTGCCAGCAGCCAAACAGGGGCCGGGGAGCTGTTTTTT.

This clonotype ranks as medium-sized. This sequence joins TRBV7-8 and TRBJ2-2; 9 bases match TRBD1. V gave up 4 bases and J gave up 6 bases; unmatched junction bases: 9. The CDR3 runs to 16 residues. Germline V gene lookup returns CDR1 SGHVS and CDR2 FQNEAQ. The CDR3 nucleotides read TGTGCCAGCAGCTCCCCACAGGGGGCGCGTCCCGGGGAGCTGTTTTTT. It yields the protein CASSSPQGARPGELFF.

The gene calls are TRBV5-6 and TRBJ2-3; tentatively, D is TRBD1 (6 bases). The CDR3 covers 15 residues. V shed 2 bases and J shed 4 bases, with 14 bases lying between them. Germline CDR1 and CDR2: SGHDT and YYEEEE. CDR3 residues: CASSFSTGPPDTQYF. DNA of the CDR3: TGTGCCAGCAGCTTTAGTACAGGGCCGCCAGATACGCAGTATTTT.

This chain connects TRBV11-2 to TRBJ2-3; D possibly matches TRBD1 or TRBD2 (5 bases each). Trimming took off 5 bases at V and 6 bases at J, with 15 bases between the two ends. The CDR3 totals 14 residues. The germline gives CDR1 SGHAT, CDR2 FQNNGV. As DNA, the CDR3 is TGTGCCAGCAGCCGAGGGACCCATCGGGATACGCAGTATTTT. Protein sequence: CASSRGTHRDTQYF.

The table lists this clonotype with many counts. The rearrangement links TRBV6-1 to TRBJ2-3; D is tentatively TRBD1 or TRBD2 (5 bases each). The germline CDR1 and CDR2 sequences are MNHNS and SASEGT. Deletions cut 11 bases from V and 2 bases from J, with 17 bases between. The CDR3 length is 14 residues. CDR3 amino acids: CAAKTLGDTDTQYF. As DNA, the CDR3 is TGTGCCGCAAAGACACTAGGGGACACAGATACGCAGTATTTT.

This clonotype was seen only once. The chain is built from TRBV6-5 and TRBJ2-3, with 8 bases lining up with TRBD1. The trim removed 5 bases at V and 6 bases at J, leaving 7 bases unmatched. Germline loops: CDR1 MNHEY, CDR2 SVGAGI. The CDR3 consists of 14 residues. The CDR3 nucleotides are TGTGCCAGCAGTCGACAGGGGTCGTGGGATACGCAGTATTTT. Its translation: CASSRQGSWDTQYF.

This clonotype came up many times. V and J are TRBV11-2 and TRBJ2-7; a weak D match, TRBD1 (5 bases). The germline V and J ends were trimmed by 4 bases and 3 bases, with 16 bases remaining between them. The CDR3 is 15 amino acids. Looked up from germline, CDR1 is SGHAT and CDR2 is FQNNGV. The CDR3 nucleotides read TGTGCCAGCAGCTCGCCGACAGTGAAGGGCTACGAGCAGTACTTC. Protein product: CASSSPTVKGYEQYF.

The V gene is TRBV27, the J gene TRBJ2-1; D assignment may be TRBD1 or TRBD2 (6 bases each). Germline CDR1 and CDR2: MNHEY and SMNVEV (reference sequence). Trimming pared 6 bases from V and 1 base from J, leaving 13 bases between. The CDR3 spans 15 residues. CDR3 DNA sequence: TGTGCCAGCAGGGTAACAGGGAGGTCCTACAATGAGCAGTTCTTC. Protein sequence: CASRVTGRSYNEQFF.

This sequence joins TRBV29-1 and TRBJ2-2; D gene uncertain. The CDR3 sequence is 12 residues long. CDR1 and CDR2 from the germline V gene are SQVTM and ANQGSEA. V lost 7 bases and J lost 2, with 8 bases in between. This chain's CDR3 is CSASANTGELFF. CDR3 nucleotides: TGCAGCGCCAGCGCAAACACCGGGGAGCTGTTTTTT.

This clonotype was seen at least ten times. The V gene is TRBV13, the J gene TRBJ2-3; 11 bases are a match to TRBD2. J was trimmed by 2 bases and V by 5 bases; bases with no gene match: 6. The CDR3 spans 16 residues. From germline, CDR1 is PRHDT and CDR2 FYEKMQ (reference sequence). CDR3 loop: CASSNSGRASTDTQYF. CDR3 nucleotide sequence: TGTGCCAGCAGCAATAGCGGGAGGGCCTCCACAGATACGCAGTATTTT.

The chain uses TRBV14 and TRBJ2-7; perhaps TRBD2 as D (5 bases). The CDR3 is made up of 13 amino acids. V lost 4 bases to trimming and J lost 6 bases, with 13 bases between them. Germline CDR1 SGHDN, CDR2 FVKESK. The CDR3 DNA reads TGTGCCAGCAGCCCCCGGGGTGTTAGCGAGCAGTACGTC. Its translation: CASSPRGVSEQYV.

This clonotype was recorded many times. The V gene is TRBV20-1, the J gene TRBJ1-5, with 10 nucleotides matching TRBD1. The ends lost 3 bases at V and 6 bases at J; junction bases unmatched: 5. The CDR3 totals 14 residues. Germline CDR1 DFQATT, CDR2 SNEGSKA (reference sequence). The CDR3 spells CSARPGQGIQPQHF. The CDR3 nucleotides are TGCAGTGCTAGGCCGGGACAGGGGATTCAGCCCCAGCATTTT.

In this sample, this clonotype turned up a few times. V gene TRBV20-1 combines with J gene TRBJ2-7, with 10 positions matching TRBD2. CDR1 DFQATT and CDR2 SNEGSKA come from the germline V gene (reference sequence). The CDR3 totals 13 residues. CDR3 amino acids: CRVTSGLSYEQYF. The CDR3 DNA sequence: TGCAGGGTGACTAGCGGGCTGTCCTACGAGCAGTACTTC.

This clonotype was picked up many times. This chain connects TRBV27 to TRBJ2-7, with D maybe TRBD1 (5 bases). This CDR3 comprises 13 residues. CDR1 MNHEY and CDR2 SMNVEV come from the germline V gene (reference sequence). The V end lost 4 bases, the J end lost 4 bases, and 11 bases lay between the germline ends. The CDR3 region has the DNA TGTGCCAGCAGTTGTCACAGGAGTTACGAGCAGTACGTC. It encodes CASSCHRSYEQYV.

The CDR3 region is CASRGRGASGPFETQYF. The CDR3 DNA follows: TGTGCCAGCAGGGGTCGGGGCGCTAGCGGGCCGTTCGAGACCCAGTACTTC. This chain uses TRBV6-1 with TRBJ2-5; 8 bases are shared with TRBD2. The CDR3 is 17 amino acids. J gave up 5 bases and V 6 bases, and 17 bases lay outside the gene matches. Germline assignment: CDR1 MNHNS and CDR2 SASEGT.

The chain links TRBV18 to TRBJ2-6, with D possibly called TRBD1 or TRBD2 (5 bases each). Germline lookup yields CDR1 KGHSH and CDR2 LQKENI. This CDR3 contains 16 residues. V shed 8 bases and J shed 0 bases, with 14 bases lying between them. This chain's CDR3 is CASRPDGASGANVLTF. Here the CDR3 DNA reads TGTGCCAGCAGACCCGACGGGGCCTCTGGGGCCAACGTCCTGACTTTC.

Ten or more counts support this clonotype. This rearrangement joins TRBV12-3 or TRBV12-4 to TRBJ1-1; 7 positions agree with TRBD1. The CDR3 spans 14 residues. The V gene end was trimmed by 2 bases and the J gene end by 7 bases; junction bases not matched to a gene: 7. This CDR3 is CASSLIGGVNEAFF. The CDR3 bases are TGTGCCAGCAGTTTAATAGGGGGCGTAAATGAAGCTTTCTTT.

There are a few counts of this clonotype. This chain joins TRBV12-3 or TRBV12-4 and TRBJ2-6; 8 bases fit TRBD1. The CDR3 sequence is 15 residues long. V was clipped by 6 bases and J by 0 bases; unmatched bases: 1. The CDR3 loop is CASRDRDSGANVLTF. The CDR3 DNA follows: TGTGCCAGCAGGGACAGGGACTCTGGGGCCAACGTCCTGACTTTC.